One sample yielded the 24 T cell receptor beta chains listed below, sequenced in a study of lymphopenia after photon versus proton radiotherapy. The data were produced by immunoSEQ multiplex PCR, yet TCRdb's version contains in-frame clones alone and is incomplete. Here the sample spans some 25,000 clones, approximately 88% being singletons. The sample here was peripheral blood, taken from a patient treated with photon-based radiotherapy. The receptor source for this set is a man aged 45-60 years with gastric cancer.

Only one count was recorded for this clone. The rearrangement links TRBV10-3 to TRBJ1-3; D may be TRBD1 (5 bases). Germline V CDR1 and CDR2: ENHRY, SYGVKD. With 9 bases removed from V and 1 base from J, the gap between germline ends came to 16 bases. The CDR3 covers 15 residues. CDR3 nucleotide sequence: TGTGCCATGACATCAGGGTTAAGATCTGGAAACACCATATATTTT. This sequence encodes CAMTSGLRSGNTIYF.

The CDR3 spells CASSGEVFNSPLHF. The CDR3 DNA reads TGTGCCAGCAGTGGGGAGGTTTTTAATTCACCCCTCCACTTT. J is TRBJ1-6 and V is TRBV6-1; D unclear. The CDR3 length is 14 residues. Trimming stripped 4 bases from V and 6 bases from J, with 10 bases between. CDR1 and CDR2 (germline): MNHNS, SASEGT.

The chain combines TRBV7-3 with TRBJ1-2; TRBD1 matches at 7 bases. The CDR3 consists of 12 residues. Germline V CDR1 and CDR2: SGHTA, FQGTGA. J gave up 8 bases and V 4 bases, and 4 bases lay outside the gene matches. For the CDR3, the DNA is TGTGCCAGCAGCTACGACAGGGAGGGCTACACCTTC. This gives the protein CASSYDREGYTF.

The V and J genes are TRBV12-5 and TRBJ2-3; D is ambiguous. V gave up 0 bases and J gave up 1 base, with 8 bases separating them. The CDR3 is made up of 15 amino acids. From germline, CDR1 is LGHNT and CDR2 FRNRAP. CDR3 region: CASGLVSGGTDTQYF. The CDR3 DNA follows: TGTGCTAGTGGTTTGGTATCCGGAGGCACAGATACGCAGTATTTT.

This rearrangement joins TRBV11-2 to TRBJ2-7; a weak D match, TRBD2 (6 bases). This CDR3 is 15 amino acids long. V dropped 5 bases and J dropped 5 bases, with 19 bases sitting between them. CDR1 is SGHAT and CDR2 is FQNNGV in the germline V gene. The CDR3 reads CASSPGLPKGNEQYV. CDR3 nucleotide sequence: TGTGCCAGCAGCCCGGGACTCCCCAAAGGGAACGAGCAGTACGTC.

This clone was seen a few times. The CDR3, as DNA: TGTGCCAGCAGCCGCGGACTAGTCCGAGAGACCCAGTACTTC. It translates to CASSRGLVRETQYF. The chain joins TRBV7-2 to TRBJ2-5; 7 nucleotides match TRBD2. This CDR3 has 14 amino acids. The V gene end was trimmed by 5 bases and the J gene end by 4 bases; junction bases not matched to a gene: 7. Germline V CDR1 and CDR2: SGHTA, FQGNSA.

This clone was seen a few times. This sequence joins TRBV6-4 and TRBJ1-6, with D possibly TRBD1 on 5 matching bases. Trimming took off 6 bases at V and 6 bases at J, with 15 bases between the two ends. The CDR3 sequence is 15 residues long. Germline V gene lookup returns CDR1 MRHNA and CDR2 SNTAGT. CDR3 sequence: CASSKTTEFNSPLHF. The CDR3 nucleotides are TGTGCCAGCAGCAAGACGACAGAATTTAATTCACCCCTCCACTTT.

The rearrangement joins TRBV2 to TRBJ2-5; the match to TRBD2 covers 9 bases. CDR3 length equals 15 residues. The germline V gene has CDR1 SNHLY and CDR2 FYNNEI. J was trimmed by 2 bases and V by 5 bases; bases with no gene match: 6. The CDR3 nucleotides read TGTGCCAGCAGTAGCGGGGGGAGGCCACAAGAGACCCAGTACTTC. Protein sequence: CASSSGGRPQETQYF.

The chain's CDR3 is CSVVQTYEQYF. CDR3 nucleotide sequence: TGCAGCGTTGTACAAACCTACGAGCAGTACTTC. This chain connects TRBV29-1 to TRBJ2-7; the D is unclear. The CDR3 extends over 11 amino acids. Germline V gives CDR1 SQVTM, CDR2 ANQGSEA. With 4 bases removed from V and 2 bases from J, the gap between germline ends came to 6 bases.

The chain joins TRBV9 to TRBJ1-2; D is uncertain. V shed 0 bases and J shed 0 bases, with 9 bases lying between them. The V gene's germline CDR1 is SGDLS and CDR2 YYNGEE. There are 15 residues in the CDR3. The CDR3 loop reads CASSVGQAANYGYTF. CDR3 DNA: TGTGCCAGCAGCGTAGGTCAGGCAGCTAACTATGGCTACACCTTC.

A single count supports this clone. The chain links TRBV18 to TRBJ2-1; D might be TRBD2 (6 bases). This CDR3 comprises 15 residues. The V gene lost 2 bases and the J gene lost 5 bases, with 13 bases spanning the gap. The germline CDR1 and CDR2 sequences are KGHSH and LQKENI. Written as DNA, the CDR3 is TGTGCCAGCTCACCATGGGAGGCCTTAAACAATGAGCAGTTCTTC. This gives the protein CASSPWEALNNEQFF.

The chain has TRBV6-1 and TRBJ2-7; D is undetermined. The CDR3 sequence is 15 residues long. V was clipped by 2 bases and J by 0 bases, with 11 bases between them. Looked up from germline, CDR1 is MNHNS and CDR2 is SASEGT. The CDR3: CASSETDLVSYEQYV. CDR3 in DNA: TGTGCCAGCAGTGAAACGGACCTGGTCTCCTACGAGCAGTACGTC.

V and J are TRBV30 and TRBJ2-1, with 7 nucleotides matching TRBD1. Germline-derived CDR1 and CDR2 are GTSNPN and SVGIG (reference sequence). The CDR3 sequence is 16 residues long. The junction had 5 bases not matched to a gene; V was cut back by 0 bases and J by 0 bases. The DNA of the CDR3 is TGTGCCTGGAGTGTACAGGGGTTAAGCTCCTACAATGAGCAGTTCTTC. Amino acid sequence: CAWSVQGLSSYNEQFF.

The rearrangement joins TRBV15 to TRBJ2-5, with a weak D call TRBD1 (6 bases). CDR3 length equals 14 residues. The ends were cut back, 1 base at V and 5 bases at J, with 11 bases in the middle. Per the germline V gene, CDR1 is LNHNV and CDR2 is YYDKDF (reference sequence). The CDR3 region is CATSRAGAKETQYF. CDR3 sequence (DNA): TGTGCCACCAGCAGAGCAGGGGCAAAGGAGACCCAGTACTTC.

The V call is TRBV18, the J call TRBJ2-6; D uncertain. The germline V gene has CDR1 KGHSH and CDR2 LQKENI. The CDR3 loop spans 15 amino acids. V shed 0 bases and J shed 1 base, with 4 bases lying between them. CDR3 coding DNA: TGTGCCAGCTCACCACCAGGATCTGGGGCCAACGTCCTGACTTTC. Protein: CASSPPGSGANVLTF.

The V call is TRBV11-2, the J call TRBJ2-3; D uncertain. The V and J ends lost 5 bases and 6 bases respectively, with 9 bases between them. CDR1 is SGHAT and CDR2 is FQNNGV in the germline V gene. The CDR3 sequence is 12 residues long. The CDR3 DNA reads as TGTGCCAGCAGCCAGGCACAGGATACGCAGTATTTT. This encodes CASSQAQDTQYF. The whole variable domain, filled in from reference TRBV11-2 and TRBJ2-3, reads EAGVAQSPRYKIIEKRQSVAFWCNPISGHATLYWYQQILGQGPKLLIQFQNNGVVDDSQLPKDRFSAERLKGVDSTLKIQPAKLEDSAVYLCASSQAQDTQYFGPGTRLTVL.

The V call is TRBV5-1, the J call TRBJ1-4, with D maybe TRBD1 (6 bases). The germline gives CDR1 SGHRS, CDR2 YFSETQ. The CDR3 loop spans 14 amino acids. V lost 6 bases and J lost 2, with 11 bases in between. As DNA, the CDR3 is TGCGCCAGCAACAACGGGGGCACTAATGAAAAACTGTTTTTT. The encoded protein is CASNNGGTNEKLFF.

This sequence joins TRBV5-1 and TRBJ1-1; D is ambiguous. Trimming took 1 base from V and 11 from J, leaving 15 bases between them. Germline loops: CDR1 SGHRS, CDR2 YFSETQ. CDR3 size: 13 residues. The CDR3 bases are TGCGCCAGCAGCTTGATTATTCTGGGTATGGCTTTCTTT. Protein: CASSLIILGMAFF.

The gene calls are TRBV5-1 and TRBJ1-2, with 10 bases aligning to TRBD1. V shed 4 bases, J shed 8 bases, and the junction held 11 bases outside the gene matches. Germline CDR1 is SGHRS and CDR2 is YFSETQ. The CDR3 contains 15 residues. DNA of the CDR3: TGCGCCAGCAGCAATAACGACAGGGGGCTCGGAGGCTACACCTTC. Translating gives CASSNNDRGLGGYTF.

The gene calls are TRBV4-3 and TRBJ1-3; a possible D gene is TRBD1 (6 bases). Trimming removed 1 base at V and 2 bases at J, with 15 bases between. Germline V gives CDR1 LGHNA, CDR2 YSLEER. This CDR3 has 17 residues. CDR3 DNA sequence: TGCGCCAGCAGCCAAGCCGCATTCCAGGGGACTGGAAACACCATATATTTT. It codes for CASSQAAFQGTGNTIYF.

The V call is TRBV9, the J call TRBJ1-5; D is uncertain. Germline V lookup: CDR1 SGDLS, CDR2 YYNGEE. This CDR3 has 15 amino acids. Deletions cut 4 bases from V and 6 bases from J, with 17 bases between. The CDR3 nucleotides are TGTGCCAGCAGCCCCGACTCGGGAGGGCGTCAGCCCCAGCATTTT. Translating it yields CASSPDSGGRQPQHF.

This rearrangement joins TRBV7-2 to TRBJ2-5, with 9 bases that match TRBD2. V was pared by 4 bases and J by 1 base, with 10 bases of the junction left unmatched. Germline CDR1 SGHTA, CDR2 FQGNSA. The CDR3 loop spans 17 amino acids. CDR3: CASSSELQRGAQETQYF. The CDR3 coding sequence is TGTGCCAGCAGCTCTGAACTACAGCGGGGGGCCCAAGAGACCCAGTACTTC.

The V call is TRBV19, the J call TRBJ2-3, with 7 bases matching TRBD2. Trimming at V came to 3 bases and at J to 5 bases, leaving 5 bases not matched to a gene. The V gene's germline CDR1 is LNHDA and CDR2 SQIVND (reference sequence). CDR3 length equals 14 residues. CDR3: CASSMWGGEDTQYF. The CDR3 DNA follows: TGTGCCAGTAGTATGTGGGGGGGGGAAGATACGCAGTATTTT.

This chain links TRBV4-3 with TRBJ1-1, with no clear D. Trimming removed 1 base at V and 2 bases at J, with 11 bases between. CDR1 is LGHNA, CDR2 YSLEER, per germline. This CDR3 comprises 15 residues. CDR3 loop: CASSQVGTDNTEAFF. The CDR3, as DNA: TGCGCCAGCAGCCAAGTAGGAACAGACAACACTGAAGCTTTCTTT.